This passage covers 5 T cell receptor beta chains from one sample sequenced in a study of T cells after posttransplantation cyclophosphamide. Sequenced by immunoSEQ multiplex PCR; TCRdb stores in-frame clones only, minus some. The repertoire consists of 30,000 to 40,000 clones, none detected only once. The sample consisted of PBMCs. These receptors all come from a middle-aged man in good health, CMV-negative, and a related stem cell transplant donor.

This clone was detected ten times or more. The gene calls are TRBV25-1 and TRBJ2-1; 10 bases align to TRBD2. The CDR3 sequence is 16 residues long. The germline gives CDR1 MGHDK, CDR2 SYGVNS. J was trimmed by 10 bases and V by 3 bases; bases with no gene match: 12. CDR3 in DNA: TGTGCCAGCAGTGATTGGTTGAGCGGGGGGGGAACCGAGCAGTTCTTC. Translated, it gives CASSDWLSGGGTEQFF.

This clone was seen ten or more times. The J gene is TRBJ1-2, the V gene TRBV19; tentatively, D is TRBD1 (6 bases). V was shortened by 3 bases and J by 6 bases, with 11 bases between the two germline ends. Germline V CDR1 and CDR2: LNHDA, SQIVND (reference sequence). The CDR3 runs to 13 residues. This CDR3 reads CASSITRGDGYTF. The CDR3 region has the DNA TGTGCCAGTAGTATCACCAGGGGCGATGGCTACACCTTC.

This clone occurred many times. This chain joins TRBV9 and TRBJ1-1, with D unresolved. Germline assignment: CDR1 SGDLS and CDR2 YYNGEE. Trimming stripped 3 bases from V and 4 bases from J, with 16 bases between. This CDR3 region has 15 residues. The DNA for the CDR3 is TGTGCCAGCAGCGGGGTGACAAATGAGGGCACTGAAGCTTTCTTT. It is translated as CASSGVTNEGTEAFF.

This clone has ten or more counts. V is TRBV4-3 and J is TRBJ2-1; TRBD1 agrees at 7 bases. Germline V gene lookup returns CDR1 LGHNA and CDR2 YSLEER. V trimming: 2 bases; J trimming: 6 bases; junction bases outside the gene matches: 1. The CDR3 spans 13 residues. The CDR3 reads CASSQNRGNEQFF. The CDR3 DNA sequence: TGCGCCAGCAGCCAAAACAGGGGCAATGAGCAGTTCTTC.

In the case of this clone: One end of the junction is discordant with germline, which a read error may explain. The rearrangement uses TRBV2 and TRBJ2-2; 10 bases align to TRBD1. This CDR3 region has 13 residues. CDR1 is SNHLY, CDR2 FYNNEI, per germline. The CDR3 region is CASGQGVTGGLFF. Written as DNA, the CDR3 is TGTGCCAGCGGACAGGGGGTAACCGGGGGGCTGTTTTTT.